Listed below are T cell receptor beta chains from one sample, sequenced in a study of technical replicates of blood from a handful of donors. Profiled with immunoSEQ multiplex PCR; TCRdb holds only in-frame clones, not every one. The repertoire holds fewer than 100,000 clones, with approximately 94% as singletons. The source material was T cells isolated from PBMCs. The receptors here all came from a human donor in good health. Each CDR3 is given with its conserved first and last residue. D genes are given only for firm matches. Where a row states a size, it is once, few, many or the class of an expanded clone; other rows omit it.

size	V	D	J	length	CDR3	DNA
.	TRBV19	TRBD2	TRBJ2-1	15	CASSIDAGVGNEQFF	TGTGCCAGTAGTATTGATGCGGGAGTAGGCAATGAGCAGTTCTTC
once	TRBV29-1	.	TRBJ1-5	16	CSVEDGSPGRGQPQHF	TGCAGCGTTGAAGATGGGAGTCCGGGTCGGGGTCAGCCCCAGCATTTT
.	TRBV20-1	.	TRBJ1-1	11	CSATRETEAFF	TGCAGTGCAACGCGGGAGACTGAAGCTTTCTTT
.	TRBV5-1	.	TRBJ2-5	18	CASSLGWRIRRGQETQYF	TGCGCCAGCAGCTTGGGATGGAGGATAAGGCGGGGTCAAGAGACCCAGTACTTC
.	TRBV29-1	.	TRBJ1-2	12	CSVMRAQLGYTF	TGCAGCGTTATGAGGGCCCAGCTTGGCTACACCTTC
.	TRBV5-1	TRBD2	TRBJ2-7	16	CASSLWSGRTAYEQYF	TGCGCCAGCAGCTTGTGGAGCGGGAGGACCGCCTACGAGCAGTACTTC
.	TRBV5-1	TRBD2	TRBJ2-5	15	CASSLGGGSQETQYF	TGCGCCAGCAGCTTGGGGGGGGGATCCCAAGAGACCCAGTACTTC
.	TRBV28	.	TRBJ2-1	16	CASTRLGPANREEQFF	TGTGCCAGCACCCGTCTCGGTCCAGCAAACCGGGAAGAGCAGTTCTTC
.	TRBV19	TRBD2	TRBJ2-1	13	CASRRLAGNEQFF	TGTGCCAGTAGGAGACTAGCGGGCAATGAGCAGTTCTTC
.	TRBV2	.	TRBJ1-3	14	CASKGRDYGNTIYF	TGTGCCAGCAAAGGACGGGATTATGGAAACACCATATATTTT
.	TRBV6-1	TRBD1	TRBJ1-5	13	CASILTGEQPQHF	TGTGCCAGCATCCTAACAGGGGAACAGCCCCAGCATTTT
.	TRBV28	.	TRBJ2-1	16	CASSSSTGLYYNEQFF	TGTGCCAGCAGTTCGTCGACCGGACTCTATTACAATGAGCAGTTCTTC
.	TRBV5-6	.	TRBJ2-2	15	CASSFLAWGNGELFF	TGTGCCAGCAGCTTTCTAGCGTGGGGGAACGGGGAGCTGTTTTTT
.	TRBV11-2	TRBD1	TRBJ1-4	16	CASSLGNTGVGEKLFF	TGTGCCAGCAGCTTAGGTAACACAGGGGTTGGAGAAAAACTGTTTTTT
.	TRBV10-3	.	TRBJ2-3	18	CAISPNTGRAGHTDTQYF	TGTGCCATCAGTCCTAATACAGGGCGCGCAGGACACACAGATACGCAGTATTTT
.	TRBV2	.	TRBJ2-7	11	CASSDPGLRYF	TGTGCCAGCAGTGACCCCGGGTTGCGGTACTTC
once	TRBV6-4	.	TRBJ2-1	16	CASSDSFRERYNEQFF	TGTGCCAGCAGTGACTCGTTCCGGGAGCGGTACAATGAGCAGTTCTTC
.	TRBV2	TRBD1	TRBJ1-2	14	CARNWDRGDYGYTF	TGTGCCAGAAACTGGGACAGGGGGGATTATGGCTACACCTTC
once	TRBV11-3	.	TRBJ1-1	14	CASRLGLLGTEAFF	TGTGCCAGCAGATTGGGACTTCTGGGCACTGAAGCTTTCTTT
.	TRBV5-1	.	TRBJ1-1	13	CASRPGPDTEAFF	TGCGCCAGCAGGCCTGGGCCGGACACTGAAGCTTTCTTT
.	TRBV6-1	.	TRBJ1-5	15	CASSVVDYSNQPQHF	TGTGCCAGCAGTGTTGTAGACTATAGCAATCAGCCCCAGCATTTT
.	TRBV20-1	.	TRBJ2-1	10	CSASRTEQFF	TGCAGTGCTAGTAGGACAGAGCAGTTCTTC
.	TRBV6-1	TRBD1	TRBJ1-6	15	CASSEMGQANSPLHF	TGTGCCAGCAGTGAGATGGGACAGGCAAATTCACCCCTCCACTTT
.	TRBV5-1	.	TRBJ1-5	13	CASSFGFRQPQHF	TGCGCCAGCAGCTTCGGTTTTCGTCAGCCCCAGCATTTT
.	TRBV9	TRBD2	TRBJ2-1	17	CASSEAPLAGGMNEQFF	TGTGCCAGCAGCGAGGCTCCCTTGGCGGGGGGCATGAATGAGCAGTTCTTC
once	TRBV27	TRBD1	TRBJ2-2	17	CASSLRVGTGPTGELFF	TGTGCCAGCAGTTTAAGGGTCGGGACAGGGCCTACCGGGGAGCTGTTTTTT
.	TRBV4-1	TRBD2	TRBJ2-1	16	CASSQTRGLAYNEQFF	TGCGCCAGCAGCCAAACGAGGGGACTAGCGTACAATGAGCAGTTCTTC
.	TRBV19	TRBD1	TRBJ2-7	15	CASSPDRGSSYEQYF	TGTGCCAGTAGTCCTGACAGGGGAAGCTCCTACGAGCAGTACTTC
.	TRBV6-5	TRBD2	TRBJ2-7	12	CAASGRKNEQYF	TGTGCCGCCAGCGGGAGAAAGAACGAGCAGTACTTC
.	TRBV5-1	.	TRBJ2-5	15	CASSESGGDQETQYF	TGCGCCAGCAGCGAGTCCGGAGGGGACCAAGAGACCCAGTACTTC
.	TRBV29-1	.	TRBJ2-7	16	CSVVASVAGPAYEQYF	TGCAGCGTTGTTGCCTCGGTGGCGGGACCGGCCTACGAGCAGTACTTC
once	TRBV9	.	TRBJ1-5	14	CASSVGQTNQPQHF	TGTGCCAGCAGCGTAGGACAGACCAATCAGCCCCAGCATTTT
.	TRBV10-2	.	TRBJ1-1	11	CASSQGYEAFF	TGCGCCAGCAGTCAGGGATATGAAGCTTTCTTT
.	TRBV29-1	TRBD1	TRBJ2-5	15	CSAEASQGARETQYF	TGCAGCGCCGAGGCGTCCCAGGGGGCGCGGGAGACCCAGTACTTC
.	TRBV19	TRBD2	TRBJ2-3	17	CASSILAGGEESDTQYF	TGTGCCAGTAGTATTCTAGCGGGGGGCGAGGAGTCAGATACGCAGTATTTT
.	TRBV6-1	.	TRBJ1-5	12	CATRQTDQPQHF	TGTGCCACCCGACAGACGGATCAGCCCCAGCATTTT
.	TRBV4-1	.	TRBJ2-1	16	CASSAHPDTPYNEQFF	TGCGCCAGCAGCGCACATCCGGACACCCCCTACAATGAGCAGTTCTTC
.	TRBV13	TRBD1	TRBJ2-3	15	CASSYPGGSTDTQYF	TGTGCCAGCAGCTATCCAGGGGGCTCAACAGATACGCAGTATTTT
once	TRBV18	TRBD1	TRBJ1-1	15	CASSPMGQGAFEAFF	TGTGCCAGCTCACCAATGGGACAGGGTGCCTTTGAAGCTTTCTTT
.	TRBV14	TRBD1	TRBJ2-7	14	CASSQGTGIYEQYF	TGTGCCAGCAGCCAAGGGACAGGAATCTACGAGCAGTACTTC
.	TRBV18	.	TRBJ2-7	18	CASSPAGSMSRITYEQYF	TGTGCCAGCTCACCGGCGGGGAGCATGTCACGAATTACCTACGAGCAGTACTTC
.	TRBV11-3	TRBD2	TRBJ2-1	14	CASREAGAGNEQFF	TGTGCCAGCCGAGAAGCGGGGGCGGGCAATGAGCAGTTCTTC
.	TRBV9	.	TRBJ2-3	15	CASSGRAAGTDTQYF	TGTGCCAGCAGCGGACGGGCGGCGGGGACAGATACGCAGTATTTT
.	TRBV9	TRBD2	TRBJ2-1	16	CASSVAPAGGRDEQFF	TGTGCCAGCAGCGTAGCCCCAGCGGGGGGGCGTGATGAGCAGTTCTTC
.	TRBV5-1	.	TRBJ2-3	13	CASSLAAADTQYF	TGCGCCAGCAGCTTGGCCGCGGCGGATACGCAGTATTTT